A selection of T cell receptor beta chains follows, all from one sample in a study of beta chain features in type 1 diabetes. Clones were read by immunoSEQ multiplex PCR, and TCRdb kept only the in-frame ones, dropping some. Among roughly 170,000 clones, about 12% were seen once, and the ten largest hold around 0.63%. Sequenced material: central memory CD4+ T cells from blood. Every receptor here comes from a woman aged 18-29 years in good health. The CDR3 runs from the conserved cysteine through the conserved F or W. A D gene is named only where the DNA matches it firmly. Part of the rows lack a size; the others show once, few, many or a class for expanded clones.

clone size	J gene	D gene	V gene	CDR3 protein	CDR3 DNA
-	TRBJ1-2	TRBD1	TRBV13	CASSSRDRLIYGYTF	TGTGCCAGCAGCTCTAGGGACAGGTTAATATATGGCTACACCTTC
-	TRBJ2-2	-	TRBV5-1	CASSEAGSSNTGELFF	TGCGCCAGCAGCGAGGCGGGTTCTTCAAACACCGGGGAGCTGTTTTTT
few	TRBJ2-3	-	TRBV7-2	CASSLNRVSTDTQYF	TGTGCCAGCAGCCTGAACAGGGTGTCCACAGATACGCAGTATTTT
-	TRBJ2-1	-	TRBV5-1	CASSLSYRTDSYNEQFF	TGCGCCAGCAGCTTGAGTTATCGGACAGACTCCTACAATGAGCAGTTCTTC
few	TRBJ2-5	-	TRBV21-1	CASSIKQGDLQETQYF	TGTGCCAGCAGCATAAAACAGGGGGACCTTCAAGAGACCCAGTACTTC
-	TRBJ2-1	TRBD1	TRBV6-6	CASSHRGEQFF	TGTGCCAGCAGTCACAGGGGAGAGCAGTTCTTC
-	TRBJ2-3	-	TRBV14	CASSQDPQGPDTQYF	TGTGCCAGCAGCCAAGATCCCCAGGGGCCAGATACGCAGTATTTT
-	TRBJ2-3	-	TRBV18	CASSPKAVTDTQYF	TGTGCCAGCTCACCAAAAGCGGTGACAGATACGCAGTATTTT
few	TRBJ2-1	TRBD2	TRBV14	CASSLRMTSGSIYEQFF	TGTGCCAGCAGCCTCCGGATGACTAGCGGGAGTATATATGAGCAGTTCTTC
-	TRBJ1-4	-	TRBV30	CAWSVWQGHEKLFF	TGTGCCTGGAGTGTATGGCAGGGCCATGAAAAACTGTTTTTT
medium-sized	TRBJ2-4	TRBD1	TRBV18	CASSPPTQGAYAKNIQYF	TGTGCCAGCTCACCACCGACCCAGGGGGCTTATGCCAAAAACATTCAGTACTTC
few	TRBJ2-3	TRBD2	TRBV7-2	CASSPTSGRSTDTQYF	TGTGCCAGCAGTCCCACTAGCGGGAGGAGCACAGATACGCAGTATTTT
-	TRBJ2-3	TRBD2	TRBV29-1	CSAYTSGSPDTQYF	TGCAGCGCCTATACTAGCGGGAGCCCAGATACGCAGTATTTT
few	TRBJ2-7	TRBD2	TRBV7-9	CASSSPGLRYEQYF	TGTGCCAGCAGCTCCCCGGGACTAAGATACGAGCAGTACTTC
few	TRBJ2-5	-	TRBV28	CASSLLAGWSGGRRETQYF	TGTGCCAGCAGTTTATTAGCCGGTTGGTCAGGAGGGCGGCGGGAGACCCAGTACTTC
few	TRBJ1-2	-	TRBV9	CASSSDRFYSYTF	TGTGCCAGCAGCTCGGACAGATTCTATAGCTACACCTTC
few	TRBJ2-1	-	TRBV18	CASSPPGLLELNEQFF	TGTGCCAGCTCACCACCGGGACTTCTAGAACTCAATGAGCAGTTCTTC
-	TRBJ1-2	TRBD1	TRBV2	CASRDGTVKGYTF	TGTGCCAGCAGGGACGGGACAGTAAAGGGCTACACCTTC
-	TRBJ2-7	-	TRBV28	CASSYREYEQYF	TGTGCCAGCAGCTACAGGGAGTACGAGCAGTACTTC
-	TRBJ2-6	-	TRBV27	CASSFQGYHSSGANVLTF	TGTGCCAGCAGTTTTCAGGGGTACCACAGCTCTGGGGCCAACGTCCTGACTTTC
few	TRBJ2-2	-	TRBV6-5	CASNPNTNTGELFF	TGTGCCAGCAACCCGAACACCAACACCGGGGAGCTGTTTTTT
few	TRBJ2-5	-	TRBV11-2	CASSLGQQETQYF	TGTGCCAGCAGCTTGGGGCAGCAAGAGACCCAGTACTTC
-	TRBJ2-7	TRBD2	TRBV7-9	CASSLGGGGYEQYF	TGTGCCAGCAGCTTAGGCGGGGGAGGCTACGAGCAGTACTTC
-	TRBJ2-7	-	TRBV5-6	CASSLVGSRIDEQYF	TGTGCCAGCAGCTTGGTGGGCTCAAGGATCGACGAGCAGTACTTC
-	TRBJ1-3	-	TRBV30	CAWSAGISGNTIYF	TGTGCCTGGAGCGCAGGGATCTCTGGAAACACCATATATTTT
many	TRBJ2-1	-	TRBV5-1	CASSLTISGGIQNNEQFF	TGCGCCAGCAGCTTGACGATCTCCGGCGGAATCCAGAACAATGAGCAGTTCTTC
-	TRBJ2-1	TRBD1	TRBV5-5	CASNRGVEGEQFF	TGTGCCAGCAACAGGGGCGTAGAAGGTGAGCAGTTCTTC
-	TRBJ1-2	-	TRBV18	CASSPTQRNYGYTF	TGTGCCAGCTCACCGACTCAGAGAAACTATGGCTACACCTTC
few	TRBJ2-5	-	TRBV28	CASSRWQGKETQYF	TGTGCCAGCAGTCGGTGGCAGGGGAAAGAGACCCAGTACTTC
few	TRBJ2-1	-	TRBV7-2	CASRIAGTYNEQFF	TGTGCCAGCAGGATCGCGGGGACTTACAATGAGCAGTTCTTC
few	TRBJ2-1	TRBD2	TRBV7-9	CASSLGRGGFSYNEQFF	TGTGCCAGCAGCCTGGGCCGGGGGGGATTCTCCTACAATGAGCAGTTCTTC
few	TRBJ2-7	-	TRBV2	CASMSEDSYEQYF	TGTGCCAGCATGTCAGAGGACTCCTACGAGCAGTACTTC
few	TRBJ2-3	-	TRBV7-3	CASSSFRRDTQYF	TGTGCCAGCAGCAGCTTTAGGAGAGATACGCAGTATTTT
-	TRBJ2-5	-	TRBV9	CASSDQGRETQYF	TGTGCCAGCAGCGATCAGGGTAGAGAGACCCAGTACTTC
-	TRBJ2-7	TRBD2	TRBV29-1	CSVRLAGGFEQYF	TGCAGCGTAAGACTAGCGGGAGGGTTCGAGCAGTACTTC
-	TRBJ2-7	TRBD1	TRBV11-1	CASSWGQVAEQYF	TGTGCCAGCAGCTGGGGACAGGTGGCCGAGCAGTACTTC
many	TRBJ2-5	TRBD1	TRBV19	CASSDDRARETQYF	TGTGCCAGTAGTGACGACAGGGCACGGGAGACCCAGTACTTC
-	TRBJ2-5	TRBD2	TRBV30	CAWNHRTSSSKETQYF	TGTGCCTGGAACCACAGGACTAGCAGTTCGAAAGAGACCCAGTACTTC
-	TRBJ1-5	-	TRBV18	CASSLGTGDQPQHF	TGTGCCAGCTCACTAGGGACGGGAGATCAGCCCCAGCATTTT